This passage covers 16 T cell receptor beta chains from one sample sequenced in a study of spatial heterogeneity in lung cancer. Using its own MiXCR run on the 5' RACE reads, TCRdb lists one record per CDR3 protein. In the table there are tens of thousands of distinct CDR3 sequences, over 7% of which are singletons. As to time point: blood at routine non-recurrence follow-up after resection. Sequences were derived from PBMCs, sampled at follow-up. These receptors were obtained from a female donor with early-stage non-small cell lung cancer.

This chain uses TRBV10-3 with TRBJ1-1, with 7 bases fitting TRBD1. The CDR3 totals 15 residues. V gave up 10 bases and J gave up 4 bases; unmatched junction bases: 15. CDR1 is ENHRY, CDR2 SYGVKD, per germline. This CDR3 is CATRPPLRQGTEAFF. CDR3 DNA: TGTGCCACGAGGCCTCCCTTGCGACAGGGCACTGAAGCTTTCTTT.

This clonotype appeared many times. The rearrangement uses TRBV18 and TRBJ1-1, with 10 bases fitting TRBD1. The germline CDR1 and CDR2 sequences are KGHSH and LQKENI. CDR3 size: 15 residues. V shed 0 bases and J 5 bases; nucleotides not matched to a gene: 3. CDR3: CASSPPGTGETEAFF. CDR3 in DNA: TGTGCCAGCTCACCACCCGGGACAGGGGAGACTGAAGCTTTCTTT. The full variable domain, completed using reference TRBV18 and TRBJ1-1, is NAGVMQNPRHLVRRRGQEARLRCSPMKGHSHVYWYRQLPEEGLKFMVYLQKENIIDESGMPKERFSAEFPKEGPSILRIQQVVRGDSAAYFCASSPPGTGETEAFFGQGTRLTVV.

This clonotype has a count of ten or more. The chain has TRBV28 and TRBJ2-2, with D possibly matching TRBD2 (6 bases). From germline, CDR1 is MDHEN and CDR2 SYDVKM. There are 14 residues in the CDR3. Trimming cost V 3 bases and J 4 bases, with 9 bases left between them. In DNA, the CDR3 is TGTGCCAGCAGTTTTGGAGGGTCCACCGGGGAGCTGTTTTTT. It yields the protein CASSFGGSTGELFF.

This clonotype was recorded at least ten times. The chain recombines TRBV4-1 with TRBJ2-6, with a tentative D call TRBD2 (5 bases). The CDR3 runs 17 residues. V was pared by 4 bases and J by 1 base, with 14 bases between. The germline gives CDR1 MGHRA, CDR2 YSYEKL. CDR3 DNA sequence: TGCGCCAGCAGCCCCGTCAGCAGGACTTCTGGGGCCAACGTCCTGACTTTC. This encodes CASSPVSRTSGANVLTF.

This clonotype was seen repeatedly, ten times or more. The chain joins TRBV5-1 to TRBJ1-1, with D hard to call. The CDR3 loop spans 14 amino acids. Germline CDR1 SGHRS, CDR2 YFSETQ. Trimming took off 3 bases at V and 1 base at J, with 10 bases between the two ends. The CDR3 DNA sequence: TGCGCCAGCAGCTCTCTCCCCGCGAACACTGAAGCTTTCTTT. Amino acids: CASSSLPANTEAFF.

In its sample, this clonotype was seen many times. DNA for the CDR3: TGTGCCAGCAGTTTGGACGTCTGGGCGGGAAACACCATATATTTT. This gives the protein CASSLDVWAGNTIYF. The chain recombines TRBV7-2 with TRBJ1-3, with unresolved D. V was cut by 6 bases and J by 4 bases, with 16 bases left in between. The CDR3 is made up of 15 amino acids. Germline V gene data show CDR1 as SGHTA and CDR2 as FQGNSA.

This chain links TRBV19 with TRBJ2-7, with 9 bases matching TRBD2. CDR1 is LNHDA, CDR2 SQIVND, per germline (reference sequence). The CDR3 length is 15 residues. V was clipped by 6 bases and J by 4 bases; unmatched bases: 10. CDR3 nucleotides: TGTGCCAGTAGCGAACAACGGACTAGCGATTACGAGCAGTACTTC. The encoded protein is CASSEQRTSDYEQYF.

The CDR3 coding sequence is TGCAGTGCTAGCGAACCAGGGTTTGGGGCCAACGTCCTGACTTTC. Translation gives CSASEPGFGANVLTF. The V and J genes are TRBV20-1 and TRBJ2-6, with D maybe TRBD1 (5 bases). Trimming shortened V by 3 bases and J by 3 bases, and 12 bases separated the two germline ends. The CDR3 spans 15 residues. Germline assignment: CDR1 DFQATT and CDR2 SNEGSKA (reference sequence).

Many counts were recorded for this clonotype. This chain links TRBV2 with TRBJ2-1; the D gene is possibly TRBD1 (6 bases). Trimming took 3 bases from V and 9 from J, leaving 12 bases between them. CDR3 length: 13 amino acids. CDR1 SNHLY and CDR2 FYNNEI come from the germline V gene. CDR3: CASSEETGGEQFF. The CDR3 nucleotides are TGTGCCAGCAGTGAGGAGACAGGAGGTGAGCAGTTCTTC. Combining the CDR3 with reference TRBV2 and TRBJ2-1 gives the whole variable domain EPEVTQTPSHQVTQMGQEVILRCVPISNHLYFYWYRQILGQKVEFLVSFYNNEISEKSEIFDDQFSVERPDGSNFTLKIRSTKLEDSAMYFCASSEETGGEQFFGPGTRLTVL.

This clonotype was picked up many times. This chain links TRBV11-2 with TRBJ2-2; D not resolved. V was pared by 5 bases and J by 4 bases, with 5 bases between. CDR1 is SGHAT and CDR2 is FQNNGV in the germline V gene. The CDR3 is 12 residues long. The CDR3 sequence: CASSGLTGELFF. The DNA of the CDR3 is TGTGCCAGCAGCGGGCTCACCGGGGAGCTGTTTTTT.

This clonotype was detected ten times or more. The chain links TRBV27 to TRBJ2-3, with D hard to call. V was trimmed by 5 bases and J by 5 bases, leaving 5 bases between them. In germline, CDR1 is MNHEY, CDR2 SMNVEV (reference sequence). CDR3 length: 11 amino acids. Here the CDR3 DNA reads TGTGCCAGCAGTACGGGAGATACGCAGTATTTT. It specifies CASSTGDTQYF.

In DNA form, the CDR3 reads TGTGCCAGCAGTTTTTTCGGTCCGGGGCCCGGGGGGAACACTGAAGCTTTCTTT. Protein: CASSFFGPGPGGNTEAFF. This chain joins TRBV28 and TRBJ1-1; D may be TRBD1 (5 bases). The V end was cut by 3 bases, the J end by 1 base, with 21 bases between. Looked up from germline, CDR1 is MDHEN and CDR2 is SYDVKM. This CDR3 is 18 amino acids long.

Ten or more counts support this clonotype. CDR3 DNA: TGCGCCAGCAGCTTACTAGCGAGAGGTCCAGATACGCAGTATTTT. This encodes CASSLLARGPDTQYF. The V call is TRBV5-1, the J call TRBJ2-3; 7 bases line up with TRBD2. The V and J ends lost 2 bases and 4 bases, in that order; junction bases with no gene match: 7. Germline V gene sequence: CDR1 SGHRS, CDR2 YFSETQ. CDR3 length: 15 residues.

This clonotype turned up a few times. The rearrangement joins TRBV20-1 to TRBJ2-7; the match to TRBD2 covers 7 bases. The V gene end was trimmed by 2 bases and the J gene end by 7 bases; junction bases not matched to a gene: 17. Germline V gene sequence: CDR1 DFQATT, CDR2 SNEGSKA (reference sequence). The length of the CDR3 is 16 residues. The CDR3 here is CSARSRGDQLPGEQYF. The DNA of the CDR3 is TGCAGTGCTAGATCTCGGGGGGACCAGCTCCCGGGGGAGCAGTACTTC.

This clonotype has ten or more counts. The chain joins TRBV11-2 to TRBJ1-4; TRBD1 aligns across 9 bases. Germline V gene data show CDR1 as SGHAT and CDR2 as FQNNGV. This CDR3 is 14 amino acids long. After removal of 4 bases from V and 9 bases from J, the junction contained 6 bases not matched to a gene. CDR3 residues: CASSSGTGRQKLFF. CDR3 coding DNA: TGTGCCAGCAGCTCCGGGACAGGGCGGCAAAAACTGTTTTTT.

This clonotype was observed at least ten times. DNA for the CDR3: TGTGCCAGCAGCCAAATGTACAGGGGTTTGACTGAAGCTTTCTTT. This sequence encodes CASSQMYRGLTEAFF. The chain recombines TRBV14 with TRBJ1-1, with 7 bases that match TRBD1. The CDR3 is made up of 15 amino acids. The germline V gene has CDR1 SGHDN and CDR2 FVKESK. J lost 5 bases, V lost 2 bases, and 8 bases had no gene match.